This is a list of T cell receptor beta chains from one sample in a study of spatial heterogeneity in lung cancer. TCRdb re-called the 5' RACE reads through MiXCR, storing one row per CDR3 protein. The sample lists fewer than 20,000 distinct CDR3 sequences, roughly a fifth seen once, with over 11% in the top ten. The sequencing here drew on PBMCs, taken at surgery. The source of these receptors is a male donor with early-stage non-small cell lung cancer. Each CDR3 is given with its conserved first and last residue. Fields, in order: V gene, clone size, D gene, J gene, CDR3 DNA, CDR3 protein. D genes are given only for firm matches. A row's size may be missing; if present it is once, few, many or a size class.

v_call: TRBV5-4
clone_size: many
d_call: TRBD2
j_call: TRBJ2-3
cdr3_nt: TGTGCCAGCAGCTTCAGCGGGGGGGCGCGAGATACGCAGTATTTT
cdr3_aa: CASSFSGGARDTQYF

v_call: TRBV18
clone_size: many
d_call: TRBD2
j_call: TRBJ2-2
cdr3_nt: TGTGCCACACGTACTAGCGGGGACAACACCGGGGAGCTGTTTTTT
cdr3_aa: CATRTSGDNTGELFF

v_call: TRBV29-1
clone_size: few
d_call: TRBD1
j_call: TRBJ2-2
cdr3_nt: TGCAGCGTTGAGGAAGGGACAGGGAACACCGGGGAGCTGTTTTTT
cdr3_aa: CSVEEGTGNTGELFF

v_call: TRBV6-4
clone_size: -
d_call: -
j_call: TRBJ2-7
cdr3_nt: TGTGCCAGCTCCCCCCTCGGCTACGAGCAGTACTTC
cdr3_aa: CASSPLGYEQYF

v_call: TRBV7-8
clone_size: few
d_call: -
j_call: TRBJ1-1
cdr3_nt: TGTGCCAGCAGCGTCGGCGGAGGAATTAACACTGAAGCTTTCTTT
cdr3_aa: CASSVGGGINTEAFF

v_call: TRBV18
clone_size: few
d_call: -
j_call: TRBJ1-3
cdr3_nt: TGTGCCAGCTCACCACCGAGACAGGAACTTGGAAACACCATATATTTT
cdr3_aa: CASSPPRQELGNTIYF

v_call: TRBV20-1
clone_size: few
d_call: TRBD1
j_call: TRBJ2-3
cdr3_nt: TGCAGTGCTGGCCACAGGGGTAGGGGAGATACGCAGTATTTT
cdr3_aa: CSAGHRGRGDTQYF

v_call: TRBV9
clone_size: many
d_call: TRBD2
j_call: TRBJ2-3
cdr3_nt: TGTGCCAGCAGCGCCCGGGCGGGGGGCACAGATACGCAGTATTTT
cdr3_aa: CASSARAGGTDTQYF

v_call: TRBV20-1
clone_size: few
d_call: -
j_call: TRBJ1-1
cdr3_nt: TGCAGTGGGTCCTCGTGGACGGACACTGAAGCTTTCTTT
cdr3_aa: CSGSSWTDTEAFF

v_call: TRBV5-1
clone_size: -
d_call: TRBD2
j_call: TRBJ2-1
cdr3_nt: TGCGCCAGCAGCTTGTTCCCAGCGGGGGGTAATGAGCAGTTCTTC
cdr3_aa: CASSLFPAGGNEQFF

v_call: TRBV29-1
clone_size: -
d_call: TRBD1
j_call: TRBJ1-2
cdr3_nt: TGCAGCGTTGCCGACAGGGACTACGGCTACACCTTC
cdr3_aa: CSVADRDYGYTF

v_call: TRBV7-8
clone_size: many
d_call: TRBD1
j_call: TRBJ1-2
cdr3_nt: TGTGCCAGCAGCTCAGGGACAGCCTATGGCTACACCTTC
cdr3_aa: CASSSGTAYGYTF

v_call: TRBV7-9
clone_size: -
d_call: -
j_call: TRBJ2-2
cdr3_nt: TGTGCCAGCAGCTTAGGACGGAACACCGGGGAGCTGTTTTTT
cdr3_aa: CASSLGRNTGELFF

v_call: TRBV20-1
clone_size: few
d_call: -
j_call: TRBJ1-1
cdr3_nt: TGCAGTGCTAGAGAGGGTATGGAGACTGAAGCTTTCTTT
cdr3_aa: CSAREGMETEAFF

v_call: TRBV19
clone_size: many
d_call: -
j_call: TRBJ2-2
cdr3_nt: TGTGCCAGTAGTATATGGGGGCTCAACACCGGGGAGCTGTTTTTT
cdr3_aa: CASSIWGLNTGELFF

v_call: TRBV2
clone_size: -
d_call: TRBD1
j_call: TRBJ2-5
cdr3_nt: TGTGCCAGCAGGGGGGACAGCCAAGAGACCCAGTACTTC
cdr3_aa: CASRGDSQETQYF

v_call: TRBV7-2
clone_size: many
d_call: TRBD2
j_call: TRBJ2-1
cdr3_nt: TGTGCCAGCAGCTTAGGACTAGCGGGGGGTTCTCAGTTCTTC
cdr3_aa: CASSLGLAGGSQFF

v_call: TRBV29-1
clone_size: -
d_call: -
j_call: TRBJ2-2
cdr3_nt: TGCAGCGTTGAGGAGGGACAGCTGAACACCGGGGAGCTGTTTTTT
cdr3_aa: CSVEEGQLNTGELFF

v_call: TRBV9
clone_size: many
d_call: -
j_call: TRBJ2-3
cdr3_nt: TGTGCCAGCAGCGCCCACACAGATACGCAGTATTTT
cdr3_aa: CASSAHTDTQYF

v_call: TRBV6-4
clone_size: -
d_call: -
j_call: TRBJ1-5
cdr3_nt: TGTGCCAGCAGGGCAGCTAATCAGCCCCAGCATTTT
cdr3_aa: CASRAANQPQHF

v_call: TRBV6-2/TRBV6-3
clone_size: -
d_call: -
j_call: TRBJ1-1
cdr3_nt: TGTGCCAGCAGTTACGTAGACACTGAAGCTTTCTTT
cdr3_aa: CASSYVDTEAFF

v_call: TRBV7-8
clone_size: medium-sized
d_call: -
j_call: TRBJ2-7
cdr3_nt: TGTGCCAGCAGCTTAGCGAGGACACACTACGAGCAGTACTTC
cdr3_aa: CASSLARTHYEQYF

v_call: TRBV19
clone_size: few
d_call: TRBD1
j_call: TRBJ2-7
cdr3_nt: TGTGCCACCAGCCCGGGACAGGGTTACGAGCAGTACTTC
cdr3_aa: CATSPGQGYEQYF

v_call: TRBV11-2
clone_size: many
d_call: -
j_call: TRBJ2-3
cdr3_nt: TGTGCCAGCAGCTTAGGAGGCCTGGGCCGCACAGATACGCAGTATTTT
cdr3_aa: CASSLGGLGRTDTQYF

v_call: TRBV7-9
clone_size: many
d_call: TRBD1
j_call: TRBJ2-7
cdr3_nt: TGTGCCAGCAGCCCACGTCTGGACAGGGTAAGCGGTGAGCAGTACTTC
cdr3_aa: CASSPRLDRVSGEQYF